This T cell receptor (beta chain) was recorded in a study of blood T cell repertoires in COVID-19. The V and J ends lost 5 bases and 4 bases, in that order; junction bases with no gene match: 8. This CDR3 contains 15 residues. Germline loops: CDR1 LGHNT, CDR2 FRNRAP. The data were produced by immunoSEQ multiplex PCR, yet TCRdb's version contains in-frame clones alone and is incomplete. This table holds roughly 42,000 clones, 90% found once. The receptor comes from a man aged 50 to 60 with active COVID-19. Sequencing used peripheral blood. V usage is TRBV12-5 and J usage is TRBJ1-1; 9 positions agree with TRBD1. The CDR3 loop is CASGTSLTGGTEAFF. CDR3 DNA: TGTGCTAGTGGTACCTCCCTGACAGGGGGCACTGAAGCTTTCTTT.